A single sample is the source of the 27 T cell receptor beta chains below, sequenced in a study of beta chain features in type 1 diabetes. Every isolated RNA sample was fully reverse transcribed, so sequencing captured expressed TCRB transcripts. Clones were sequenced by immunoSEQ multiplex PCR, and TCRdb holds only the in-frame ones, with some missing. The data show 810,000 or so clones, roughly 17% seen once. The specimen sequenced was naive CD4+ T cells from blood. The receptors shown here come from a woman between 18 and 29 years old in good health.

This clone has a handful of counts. The CDR3 sequence is CASSFQQGRNQPQHF. Here the CDR3 DNA reads TGTGCCAGCAGTTTTCAGCAGGGGCGAAATCAGCCCCAGCATTTT. V usage is TRBV28 and J usage is TRBJ1-5; D might be TRBD1 (6 bases). The CDR3 extends over 15 amino acids. From germline, CDR1 is MDHEN and CDR2 SYDVKM. The V end lost 3 bases, the J end lost 4 bases, and 13 bases lay between the germline ends.

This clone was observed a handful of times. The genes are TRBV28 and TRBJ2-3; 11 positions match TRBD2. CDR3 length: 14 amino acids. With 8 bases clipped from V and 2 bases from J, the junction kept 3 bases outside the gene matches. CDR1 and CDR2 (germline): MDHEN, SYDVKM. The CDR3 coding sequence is TGTGCCAGCTCGGGACTAGCGGTCACAGATACGCAGTATTTT. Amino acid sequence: CASSGLAVTDTQYF.

DNA for the CDR3: TGTGCCAGCAGTTTATTCGGGGACAGGGTTTATGGGCAGTACTTC. It translates to CASSLFGDRVYGQYF. The rearrangement uses TRBV27 and TRBJ2-7; the match to TRBD1 covers 9 bases. CDR3 size: 15 residues. V shed 1 base and J 9 bases; nucleotides not matched to a gene: 10. Germline V gene lookup returns CDR1 MNHEY and CDR2 SMNVEV (reference sequence).

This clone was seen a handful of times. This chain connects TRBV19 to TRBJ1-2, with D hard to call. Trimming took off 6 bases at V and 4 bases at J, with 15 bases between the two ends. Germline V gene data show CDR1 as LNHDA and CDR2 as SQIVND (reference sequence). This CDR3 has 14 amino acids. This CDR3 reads CASSSDRRIYGYTF. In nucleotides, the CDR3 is TGTGCCAGTAGCTCGGACCGTCGAATCTATGGCTACACCTTC.

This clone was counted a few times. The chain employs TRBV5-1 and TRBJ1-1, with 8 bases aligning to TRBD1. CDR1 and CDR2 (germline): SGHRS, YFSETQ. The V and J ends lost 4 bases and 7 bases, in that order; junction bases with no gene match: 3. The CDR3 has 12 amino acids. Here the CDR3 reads CASSPTGVEAFF. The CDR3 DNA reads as TGCGCCAGCAGCCCGACAGGGGTTGAAGCTTTCTTT. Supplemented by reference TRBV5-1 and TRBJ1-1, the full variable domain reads KAGVTQTPRYLIKTRGQQVTLSCSPISGHRSVSWYQQTPGQGLQFLFEYFSETQRNKGNFPGRFSGRQFSNSRSEMNVSTLELGDSALYLCASSPTGVEAFFGQGTRLTVV.

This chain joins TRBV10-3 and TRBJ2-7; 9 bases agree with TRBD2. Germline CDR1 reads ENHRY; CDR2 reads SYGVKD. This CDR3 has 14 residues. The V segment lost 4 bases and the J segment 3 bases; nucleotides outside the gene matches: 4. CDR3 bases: TGTGCCATCAGTGCTAGCGGGGACCTCTACGAGCAGTACTTC. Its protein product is CAISASGDLYEQYF.

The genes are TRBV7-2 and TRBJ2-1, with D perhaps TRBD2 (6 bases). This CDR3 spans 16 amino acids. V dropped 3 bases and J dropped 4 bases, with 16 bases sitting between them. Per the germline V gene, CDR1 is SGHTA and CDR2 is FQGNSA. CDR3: CASSFFSGSGYNEQFF. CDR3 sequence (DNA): TGTGCCAGCAGCTTTTTCTCCGGGAGTGGTTACAATGAGCAGTTCTTC.

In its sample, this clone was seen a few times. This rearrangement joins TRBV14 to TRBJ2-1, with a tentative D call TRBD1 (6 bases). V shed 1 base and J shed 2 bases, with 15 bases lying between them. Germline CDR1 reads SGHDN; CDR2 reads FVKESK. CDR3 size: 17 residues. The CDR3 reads CASSQVHEAGAYNEQFF. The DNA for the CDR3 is TGTGCCAGCAGCCAAGTTCATGAGGCAGGGGCCTACAATGAGCAGTTCTTC. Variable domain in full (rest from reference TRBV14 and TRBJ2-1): EAGVTQFPSHSVIEKGQTVTLRCDPISGHDNLYWYRRVMGKEIKFLLHFVKESKQDESGMPNNRFLAERTGGTYSTLKVQPAELEDSGVYFCASSQVHEAGAYNEQFFGPGTRLTVL.

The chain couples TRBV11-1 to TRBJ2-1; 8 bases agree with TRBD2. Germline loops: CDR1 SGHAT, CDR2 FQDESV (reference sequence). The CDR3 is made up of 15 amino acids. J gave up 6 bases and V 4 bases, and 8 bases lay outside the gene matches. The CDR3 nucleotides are TGTGCCAGCAGCTCCGGGACTAGTGGTCGCAATGAGCAGTTCTTC. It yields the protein CASSSGTSGRNEQFF.

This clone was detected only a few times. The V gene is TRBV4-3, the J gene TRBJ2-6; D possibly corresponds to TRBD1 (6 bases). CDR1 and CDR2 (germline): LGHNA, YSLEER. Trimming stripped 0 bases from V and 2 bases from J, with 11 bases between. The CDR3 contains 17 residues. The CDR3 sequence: CASSQEYRATGANVLTF. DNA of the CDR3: TGCGCCAGCAGCCAAGAGTACAGGGCCACTGGGGCCAACGTCCTGACTTTC.

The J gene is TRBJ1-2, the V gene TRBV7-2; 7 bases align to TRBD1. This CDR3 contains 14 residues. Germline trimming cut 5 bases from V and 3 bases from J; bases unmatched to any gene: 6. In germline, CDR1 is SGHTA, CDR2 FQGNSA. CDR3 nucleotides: TGTGCCAGCAGCCGGACCGGGACAGACTATGGCTACACCTTC. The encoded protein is CASSRTGTDYGYTF.

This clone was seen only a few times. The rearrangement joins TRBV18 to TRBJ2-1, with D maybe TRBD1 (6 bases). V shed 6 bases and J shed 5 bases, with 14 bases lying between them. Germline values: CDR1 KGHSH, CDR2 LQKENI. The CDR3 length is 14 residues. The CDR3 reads CASSRGIVDNEQFF. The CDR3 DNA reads TGTGCCAGCTCTAGGGGGATAGTGGACAATGAGCAGTTCTTC.

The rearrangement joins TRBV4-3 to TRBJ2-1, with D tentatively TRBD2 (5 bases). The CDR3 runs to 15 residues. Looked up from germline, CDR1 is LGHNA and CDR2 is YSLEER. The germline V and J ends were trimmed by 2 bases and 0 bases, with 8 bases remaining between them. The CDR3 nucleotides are TGCGCCAGCAGCCAACCGGGGAGCTCCTACAATGAGCAGTTCTTC. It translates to CASSQPGSSYNEQFF.

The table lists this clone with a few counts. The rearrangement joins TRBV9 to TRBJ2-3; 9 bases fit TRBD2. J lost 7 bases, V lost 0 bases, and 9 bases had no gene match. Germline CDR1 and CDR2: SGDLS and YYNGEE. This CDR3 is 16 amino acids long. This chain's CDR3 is CASSVDLRGGWNTQYF. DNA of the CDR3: TGTGCCAGCAGCGTAGATCTGCGGGGGGGATGGAATACGCAGTATTTT.

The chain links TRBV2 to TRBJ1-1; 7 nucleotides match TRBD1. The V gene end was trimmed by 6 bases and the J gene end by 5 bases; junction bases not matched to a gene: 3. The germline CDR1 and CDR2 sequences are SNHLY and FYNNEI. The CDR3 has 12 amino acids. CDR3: CASREQGTEAFF. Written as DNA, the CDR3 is TGTGCCAGCAGAGAACAGGGGACTGAAGCTTTCTTT.

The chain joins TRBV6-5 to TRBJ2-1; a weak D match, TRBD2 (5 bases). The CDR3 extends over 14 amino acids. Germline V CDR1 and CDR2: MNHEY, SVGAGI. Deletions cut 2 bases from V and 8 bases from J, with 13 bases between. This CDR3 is CASSYGPGSYEQFF. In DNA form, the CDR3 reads TGTGCCAGCAGTTACGGCCCGGGAAGTTATGAGCAGTTCTTC.

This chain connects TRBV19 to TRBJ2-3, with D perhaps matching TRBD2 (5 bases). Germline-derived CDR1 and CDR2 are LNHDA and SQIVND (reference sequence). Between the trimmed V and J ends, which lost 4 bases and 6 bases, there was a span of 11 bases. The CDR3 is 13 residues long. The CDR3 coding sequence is TGTGCCAGTAGTAACCGGGAAGGGGATACGCAGTATTTT. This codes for CASSNREGDTQYF.

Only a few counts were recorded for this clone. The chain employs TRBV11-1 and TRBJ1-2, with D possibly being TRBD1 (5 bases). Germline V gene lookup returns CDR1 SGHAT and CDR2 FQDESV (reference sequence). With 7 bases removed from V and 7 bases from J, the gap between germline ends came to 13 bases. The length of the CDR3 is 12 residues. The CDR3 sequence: CASNGQGGGYTF. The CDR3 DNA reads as TGTGCCAGCAACGGCCAGGGAGGTGGCTACACCTTC. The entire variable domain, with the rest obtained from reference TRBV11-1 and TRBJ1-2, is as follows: EAEVAQSPRYKITEKSQAVAFWCDPISGHATLYWYRQILGQGPELLVQFQDESVVDDSQLPKDRFSAERLKGVDSTLKIQPAELGDSAMYLCASNGQGGGYTFGSGTRLTVV.

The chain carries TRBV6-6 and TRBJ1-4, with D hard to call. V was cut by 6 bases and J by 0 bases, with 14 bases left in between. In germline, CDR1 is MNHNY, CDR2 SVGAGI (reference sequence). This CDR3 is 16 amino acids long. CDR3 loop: CASSSPTSATNEKLFF. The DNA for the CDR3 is TGTGCCAGCAGCTCTCCCACATCAGCAACTAATGAAAAACTGTTTTTT.

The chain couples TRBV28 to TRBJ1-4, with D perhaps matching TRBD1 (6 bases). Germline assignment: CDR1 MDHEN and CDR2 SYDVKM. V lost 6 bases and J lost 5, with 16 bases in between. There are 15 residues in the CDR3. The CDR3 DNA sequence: TGTGCCAGCAGCAGCACAGGGAGAGGGAATGAAAAACTGTTTTTT. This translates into CASSSTGRGNEKLFF. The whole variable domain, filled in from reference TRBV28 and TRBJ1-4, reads DVKVTQSSRYLVKRTGEKVFLECVQDMDHENMFWYRQDPGLGLRLIYFSYDVKMKEKGDIPEGYSVSREKKERFSLILESASTNQTSMYLCASSSTGRGNEKLFFGSGTQLSVL.

CDR3 nucleotides: TGTGCCAGCAGCGCCCGACTGTACAATGAGCAGTTCTTC. This sequence encodes CASSARLYNEQFF. The V call is TRBV9, the J call TRBJ2-1; D call uncertain. V was cut by 3 bases and J by 4 bases, with 8 bases left in between. From germline, CDR1 is SGDLS and CDR2 YYNGEE. The CDR3 has 13 residues. Complete variable domain (other parts from reference TRBV9 and TRBJ2-1): DSGVTQTPKHLITATGQRVTLRCSPRSGDLSVYWYQQSLDQGLQFLIQYYNGEERAKGNILERFSAQQFPDLHSELNLSSLELGDSALYFCASSARLYNEQFFGPGTRLTVL.

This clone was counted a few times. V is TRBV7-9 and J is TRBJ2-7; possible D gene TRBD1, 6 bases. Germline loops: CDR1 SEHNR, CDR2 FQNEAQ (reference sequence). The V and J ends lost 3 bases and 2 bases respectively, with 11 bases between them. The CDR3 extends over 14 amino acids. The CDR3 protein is CASSFRTAPYEQYF. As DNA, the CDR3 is TGTGCCAGCAGCTTCAGGACAGCTCCCTACGAGCAGTACTTC.

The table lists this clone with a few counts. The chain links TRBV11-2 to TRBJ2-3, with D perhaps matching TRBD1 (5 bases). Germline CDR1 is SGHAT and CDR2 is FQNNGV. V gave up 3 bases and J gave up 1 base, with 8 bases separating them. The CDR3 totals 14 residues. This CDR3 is CASSFPGRTDTQYF. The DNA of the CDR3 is TGTGCCAGCAGCTTCCCAGGGCGCACAGATACGCAGTATTTT.

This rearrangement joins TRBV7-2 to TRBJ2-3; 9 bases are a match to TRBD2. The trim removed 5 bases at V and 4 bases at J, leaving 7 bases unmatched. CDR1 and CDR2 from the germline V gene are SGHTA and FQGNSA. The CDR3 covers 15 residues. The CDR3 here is CASSVRGRAADTQYF. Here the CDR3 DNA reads TGTGCCAGCAGCGTGCGCGGGAGGGCCGCAGATACGCAGTATTTT.

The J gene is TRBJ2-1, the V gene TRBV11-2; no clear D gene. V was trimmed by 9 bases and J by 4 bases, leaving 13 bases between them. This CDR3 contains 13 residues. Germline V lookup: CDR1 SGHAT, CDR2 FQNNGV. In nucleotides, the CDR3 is TGTGCCAGTGCCTTCGCGGTGTACAATGAGCAGTTCTTC. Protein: CASAFAVYNEQFF. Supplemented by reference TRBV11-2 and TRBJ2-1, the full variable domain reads EAGVAQSPRYKIIEKRQSVAFWCNPISGHATLYWYQQILGQGPKLLIQFQNNGVVDDSQLPKDRFSAERLKGVDSTLKIQPAKLEDSAVYLCASAFAVYNEQFFGPGTRLTVL.

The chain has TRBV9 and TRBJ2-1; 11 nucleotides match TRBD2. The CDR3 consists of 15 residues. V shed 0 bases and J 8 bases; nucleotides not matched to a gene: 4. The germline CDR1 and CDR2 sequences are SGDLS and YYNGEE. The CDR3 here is CASSVAASGRHEQFF. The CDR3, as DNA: TGTGCCAGCAGCGTAGCGGCTAGCGGGAGGCATGAGCAGTTCTTC.

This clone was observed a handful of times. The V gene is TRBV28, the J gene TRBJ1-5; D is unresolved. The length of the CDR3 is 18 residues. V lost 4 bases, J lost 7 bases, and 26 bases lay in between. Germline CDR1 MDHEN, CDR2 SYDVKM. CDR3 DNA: TGTGCCAGCAGTTCCCCGATTAGGAATCCAACTCTCGACCAGCCCCAGCATTTT. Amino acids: CASSSPIRNPTLDQPQHF.